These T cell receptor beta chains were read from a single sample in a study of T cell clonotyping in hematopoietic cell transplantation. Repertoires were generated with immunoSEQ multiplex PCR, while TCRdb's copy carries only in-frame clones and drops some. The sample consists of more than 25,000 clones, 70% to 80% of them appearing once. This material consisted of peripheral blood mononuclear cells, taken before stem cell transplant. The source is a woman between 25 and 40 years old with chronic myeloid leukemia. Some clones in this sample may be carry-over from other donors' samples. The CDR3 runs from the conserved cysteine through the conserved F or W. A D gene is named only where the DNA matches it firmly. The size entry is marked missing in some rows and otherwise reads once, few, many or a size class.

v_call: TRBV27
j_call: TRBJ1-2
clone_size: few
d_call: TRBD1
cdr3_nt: TGTGCCAGCACCTTAACAGGGGGCGACTATGGCTACACCTTC
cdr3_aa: CASTLTGGDYGYTF

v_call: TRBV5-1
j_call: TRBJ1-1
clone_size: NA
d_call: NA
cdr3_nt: TGCGCCAGCAGCTTTCAGGTTCGTTCAAGTAACACTGAAGCTTTCTTT
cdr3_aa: CASSFQVRSSNTEAFF

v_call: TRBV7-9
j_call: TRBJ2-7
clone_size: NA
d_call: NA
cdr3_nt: TGTGCCAGCAGCTTTTTTAGGGGAATAAGTGGTCAGGATTCTTACGAGCAGTACTTC
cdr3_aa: CASSFFRGISGQDSYEQYF

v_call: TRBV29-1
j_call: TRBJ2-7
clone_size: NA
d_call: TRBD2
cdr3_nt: TGCAGCGCGGGAGGGGGGTACGAGCAGTACTTC
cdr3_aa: CSAGGGYEQYF

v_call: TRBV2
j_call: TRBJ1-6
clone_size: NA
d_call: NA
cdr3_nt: TGTGCCAGCTCAGGGCGGGGGTCCTATAATTCACCCCTCCACTTT
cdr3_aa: CASSGRGSYNSPLHF

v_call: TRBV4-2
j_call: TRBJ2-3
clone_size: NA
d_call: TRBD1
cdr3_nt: TGTGCCAGCAGCCAAGGGGGACAGGTCACAGATACGCAGTATTTT
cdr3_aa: CASSQGGQVTDTQYF

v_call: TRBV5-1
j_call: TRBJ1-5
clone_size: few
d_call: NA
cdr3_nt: TGCGCCAGCAGCTTGGGCAGCAATCAGCCCCAGCATTTT
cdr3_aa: CASSLGSNQPQHF

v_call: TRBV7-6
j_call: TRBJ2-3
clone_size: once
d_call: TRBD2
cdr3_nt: TGTGCCAGCAGCTTAGAACTAGCGGGGGACACAGATACGCAGTATTTT
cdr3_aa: CASSLELAGDTDTQYF

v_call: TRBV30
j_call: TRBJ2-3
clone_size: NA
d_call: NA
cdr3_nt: TGTGCCTGGAGTGGAGTGTCCCGGGGTCATACGCAGTATTTT
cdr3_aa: CAWSGVSRGHTQYF

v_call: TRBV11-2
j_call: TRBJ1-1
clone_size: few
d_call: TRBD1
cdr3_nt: TGTGCCAGCAGCTTAGTACAGGGGGCTTGGAACACTGAAGCTTTCTTT
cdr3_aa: CASSLVQGAWNTEAFF

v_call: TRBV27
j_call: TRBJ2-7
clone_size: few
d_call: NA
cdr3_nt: TGTGCCAGCAGTTCTCGACAGTACTACGAGCAGTACTTC
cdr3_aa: CASSSRQYYEQYF